This TCR beta chain comes out of a study of TET2 disruption in CD19-targeted CAR T cells (dated by TCRdb to the late 2010s). About the full investigation: The number of samples was determined by the original clinical trial design and by which samples were available, and no additional inclusion criteria were applied.

The investigation overall reported the following: The conclusions drawn about the patient's CAR T cells were based on extensive analysis of just one subject.

The immunoSEQ assay was used to perform TCR beta chain deep sequencing. Per the original workflow: Clonotype frequencies were computed using only productive TCR beta rearrangements. The source is immuneACCESS, and TCRdb retained only in-frame sequences with V and J called. Part of the clones is not carried over; for the studies checked, unresolved V genes explain less than half of this, and the remainder is unexplained. The D gene and trimming were derived from the DNA, and the V and J assignments and clone size from that table. This sample's records show under 30,000 clones. In total, the top ten clones hold 1.9% of the sample. Details on this clone: Its antigen is still unknown. The read terminates 3 residues ahead of where the CDR3 ends, so the germline J gene completes it.

The germline V gene provides CDR1 SGHNT and CDR2 YENEEA. V is cut by 2 bases and J by 6 bases, and the space between the germline ends is 11 bases. The CDR3, cysteine through phenylalanine, is 13 amino acids long. Shown are 30 bases from within the CDR3, in frame from base 1. This specimen's treatment or condition label, interpreted: autologous CTL019 cells: CD19 CAR with 4-1BB and CD3 zeta domains. The CD19 CAR incorporated TCR zeta and 4-1BB costimulatory signaling domains. T cells for CTL019 manufacturing were collected from peripheral blood by means of leukapheresis. The DNeasy Blood and Tissue Kit was used to extract genomic DNA from pre-infusion T cells, peripheral blood, or sorted post-infusion T cells.

This TCR was sampled from a man between 65 and 80 years old with chronic lymphocytic leukemia. The rearranged segments are TRBV11-3 and TRBJ2-7; TRBD1 is possibly the D segment (6 matching bases). The material was CD8- CAR+ T cells sorted from cultured blood T cells, obtained for CD19 CAR T cell therapy. The sample's cell subset or site label, in plain terms: CD8-negative CAR-positive T cells from the infusion product. CDR3 DNA (partial): TGTGCCAGCAGCTTAACAACAGGGCTCGAG. Translation gives CASSLTTGLE. The entire CDR3 sequence reads CASSLTTGLEQYF.